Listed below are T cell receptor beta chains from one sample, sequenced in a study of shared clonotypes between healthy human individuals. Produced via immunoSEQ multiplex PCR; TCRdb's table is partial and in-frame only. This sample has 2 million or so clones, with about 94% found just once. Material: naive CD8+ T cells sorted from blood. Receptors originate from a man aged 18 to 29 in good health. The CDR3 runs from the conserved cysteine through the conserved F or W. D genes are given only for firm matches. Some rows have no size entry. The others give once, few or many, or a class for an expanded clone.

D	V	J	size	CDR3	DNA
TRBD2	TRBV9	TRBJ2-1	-	CASKAGASSYNEQFF	TGTGCCAGCAAAGCGGGGGCCAGCTCCTACAATGAGCAGTTCTTC
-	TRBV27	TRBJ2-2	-	CASSFWGSTGELFF	TGTGCCAGCAGTTTCTGGGGGAGCACCGGGGAGCTGTTTTTT
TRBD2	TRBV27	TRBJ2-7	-	CASSLSGGRYEQYF	TGTGCCAGCAGTTTGTCGGGGGGTCGGTACGAGCAGTACTTC
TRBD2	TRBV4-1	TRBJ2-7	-	CASSQGLAGPYEQYF	TGCGCCAGCAGCCAAGGCCTAGCGGGTCCCTACGAGCAGTACTTC
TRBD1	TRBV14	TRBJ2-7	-	CASSHRGQTEQYF	TGTGCCAGCAGCCACAGGGGGCAAACCGAGCAGTACTTC
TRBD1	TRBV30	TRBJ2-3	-	CAWDGTGVSTDTQYF	TGTGCCTGGGATGGGACAGGGGTATCCACAGATACGCAGTATTTT
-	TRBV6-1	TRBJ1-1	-	CASVKAENTEAFF	TGTGCCAGCGTTAAGGCCGAGAACACTGAAGCTTTCTTT
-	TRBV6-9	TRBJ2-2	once	CASSRPRYALTPELFF	TGTGCCAGCAGTCGGCCCAGATACGCTCTAACCCCAGAGCTGTTTTTT
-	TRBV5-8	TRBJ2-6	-	CASSHLDWTGAPSGANVLTF	TGTGCCAGCAGCCACCTGGATTGGACGGGAGCACCCTCTGGGGCCAACGTCCTGACTTTC
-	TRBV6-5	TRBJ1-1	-	CASEQGEGTEAFF	TGTGCCAGCGAACAGGGTGAAGGCACTGAAGCTTTCTTT
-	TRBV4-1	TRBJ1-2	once	CASSQPGEDYGYTF	TGCGCCAGCAGCCAACCGGGGGAGGACTATGGCTACACCTTC